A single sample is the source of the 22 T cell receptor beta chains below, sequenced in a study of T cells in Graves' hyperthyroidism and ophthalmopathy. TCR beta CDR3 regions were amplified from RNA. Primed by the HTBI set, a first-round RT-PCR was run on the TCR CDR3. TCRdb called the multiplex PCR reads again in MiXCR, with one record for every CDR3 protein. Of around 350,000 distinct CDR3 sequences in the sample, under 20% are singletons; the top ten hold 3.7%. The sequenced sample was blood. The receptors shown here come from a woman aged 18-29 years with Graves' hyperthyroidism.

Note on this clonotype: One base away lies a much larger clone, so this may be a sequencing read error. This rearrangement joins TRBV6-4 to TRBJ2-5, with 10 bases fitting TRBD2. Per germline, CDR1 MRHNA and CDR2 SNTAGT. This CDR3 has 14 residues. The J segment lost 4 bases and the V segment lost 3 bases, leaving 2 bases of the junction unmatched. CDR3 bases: TGTGCCAGCAGTGAGACTAGCGGGTTAGAGACCCAGTACTTC. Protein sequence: CASSETSGLETQYF.

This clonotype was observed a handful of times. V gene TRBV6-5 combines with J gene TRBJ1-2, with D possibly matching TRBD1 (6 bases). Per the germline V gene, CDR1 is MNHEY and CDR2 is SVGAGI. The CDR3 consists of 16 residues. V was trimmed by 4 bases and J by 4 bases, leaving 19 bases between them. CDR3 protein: CASSSISGAAPYGYTF. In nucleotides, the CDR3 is TGTGCCAGCAGTTCTATCTCAGGGGCCGCCCCCTATGGCTACACCTTC.

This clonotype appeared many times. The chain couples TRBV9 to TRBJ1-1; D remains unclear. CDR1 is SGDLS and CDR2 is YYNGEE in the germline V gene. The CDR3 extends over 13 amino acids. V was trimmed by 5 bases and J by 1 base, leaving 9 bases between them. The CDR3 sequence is CASRRTWNTEAFF. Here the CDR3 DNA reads TGTGCCAGCAGACGCACATGGAACACTGAAGCTTTCTTT.

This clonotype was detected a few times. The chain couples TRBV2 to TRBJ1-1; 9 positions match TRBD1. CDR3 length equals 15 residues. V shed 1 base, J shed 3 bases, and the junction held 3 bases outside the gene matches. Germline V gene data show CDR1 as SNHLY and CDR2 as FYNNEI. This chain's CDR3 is CASSEGGQGYTEAFF. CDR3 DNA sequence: TGTGCCAGCAGTGAAGGGGGACAGGGATACACTGAAGCTTTCTTT.

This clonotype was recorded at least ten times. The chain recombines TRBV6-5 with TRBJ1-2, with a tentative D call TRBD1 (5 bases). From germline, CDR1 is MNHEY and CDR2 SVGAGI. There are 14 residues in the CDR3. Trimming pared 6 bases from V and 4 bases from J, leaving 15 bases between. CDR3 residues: CASRQGSRFYGYTF. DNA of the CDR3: TGTGCCAGCAGGCAGGGCTCAAGGTTCTATGGCTACACCTTC.

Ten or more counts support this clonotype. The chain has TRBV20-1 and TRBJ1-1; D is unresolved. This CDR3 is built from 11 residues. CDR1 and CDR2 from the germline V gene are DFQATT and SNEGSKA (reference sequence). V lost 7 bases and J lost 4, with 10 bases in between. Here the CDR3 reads CSVKRTTEAFF. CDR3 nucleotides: TGCAGTGTTAAGAGGACCACTGAAGCTTTCTTT.

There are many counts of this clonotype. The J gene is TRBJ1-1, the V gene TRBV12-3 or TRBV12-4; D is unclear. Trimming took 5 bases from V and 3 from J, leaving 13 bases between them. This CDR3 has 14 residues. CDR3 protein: CASSLFVSDTEAFF. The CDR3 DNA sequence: TGTGCCAGCAGTCTCTTCGTTTCAGACACTGAAGCTTTCTTT.

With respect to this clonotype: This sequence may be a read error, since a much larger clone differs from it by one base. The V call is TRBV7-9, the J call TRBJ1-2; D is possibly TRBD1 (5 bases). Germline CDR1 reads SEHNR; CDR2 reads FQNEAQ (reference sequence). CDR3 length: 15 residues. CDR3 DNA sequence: TGTGCCAGCAGCTTAGGGGGAGGGGCAACGGATGGCTTCACCTTC. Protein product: CASSLGGGATDGFTF.

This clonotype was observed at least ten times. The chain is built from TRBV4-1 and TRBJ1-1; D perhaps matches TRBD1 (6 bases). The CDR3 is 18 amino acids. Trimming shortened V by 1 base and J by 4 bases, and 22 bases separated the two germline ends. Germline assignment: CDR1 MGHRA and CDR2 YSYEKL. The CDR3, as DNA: TGCGCCAGCAGCCAAGGTAGGCCCAGGGGCCCGGGAATCACTGAAGCTTTCTTT. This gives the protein CASSQGRPRGPGITEAFF.

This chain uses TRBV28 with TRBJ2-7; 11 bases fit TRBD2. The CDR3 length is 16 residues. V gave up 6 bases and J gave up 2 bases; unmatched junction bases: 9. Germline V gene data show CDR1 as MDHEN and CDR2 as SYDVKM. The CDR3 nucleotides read TGTGCCAGCAGCCTAGCGGGAGGAAGTAGGGCCTACGAGCAGTACTTC. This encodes CASSLAGGSRAYEQYF. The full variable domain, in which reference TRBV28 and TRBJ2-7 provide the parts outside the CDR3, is DVKVTQSSRYLVKRTGEKVFLECVQDMDHENMFWYRQDPGLGLRLIYFSYDVKMKEKGDIPEGYSVSREKKERFSLILESASTNQTSMYLCASSLAGGSRAYEQYFGPGTRLTVT.

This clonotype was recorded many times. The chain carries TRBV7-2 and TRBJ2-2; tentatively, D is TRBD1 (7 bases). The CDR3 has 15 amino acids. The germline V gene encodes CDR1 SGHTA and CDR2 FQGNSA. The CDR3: CAKAGGILATGELFF. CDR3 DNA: TGTGCTAAGGCAGGGGGTATCCTAGCGACCGGGGAGCTGTTTTTT.

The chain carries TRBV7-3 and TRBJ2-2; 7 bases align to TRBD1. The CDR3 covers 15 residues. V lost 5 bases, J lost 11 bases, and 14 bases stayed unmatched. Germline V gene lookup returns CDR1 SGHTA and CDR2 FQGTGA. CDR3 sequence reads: CASSPTGAVRGELFF. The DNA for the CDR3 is TGTGCCAGCAGCCCCACAGGGGCAGTACGGGGAGAGCTGTTTTTT.

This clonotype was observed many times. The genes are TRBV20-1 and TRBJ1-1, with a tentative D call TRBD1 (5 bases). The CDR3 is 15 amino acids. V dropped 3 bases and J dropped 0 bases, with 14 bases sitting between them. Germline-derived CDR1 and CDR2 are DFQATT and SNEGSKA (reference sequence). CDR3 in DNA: TGCAGTGCTAGCCGGGACGGAGAATTGAACACTGAAGCTTTCTTT. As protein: CSASRDGELNTEAFF.

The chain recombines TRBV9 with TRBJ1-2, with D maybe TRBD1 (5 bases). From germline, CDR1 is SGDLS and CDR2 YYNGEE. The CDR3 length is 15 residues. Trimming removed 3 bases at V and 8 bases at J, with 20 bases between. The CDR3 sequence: CASSDTPGGGFGYTF. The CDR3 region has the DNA TGTGCCAGCAGCGATACTCCCGGGGGGGGATTCGGCTACACCTTC.

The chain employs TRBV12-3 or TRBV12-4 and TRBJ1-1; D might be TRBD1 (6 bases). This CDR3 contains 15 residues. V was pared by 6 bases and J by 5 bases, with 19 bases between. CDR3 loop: CASSSRFRGRTEAFF. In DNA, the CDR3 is TGTGCCAGCAGCTCTCGTTTCAGGGGCAGGACTGAAGCTTTCTTT.

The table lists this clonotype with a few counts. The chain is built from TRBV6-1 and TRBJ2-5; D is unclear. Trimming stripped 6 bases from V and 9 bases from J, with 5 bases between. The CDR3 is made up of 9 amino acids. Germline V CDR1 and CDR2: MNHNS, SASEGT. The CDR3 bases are TGTGCCAGCAGCTGGGCCCAGTACTTC. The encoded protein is CASSWAQYF.

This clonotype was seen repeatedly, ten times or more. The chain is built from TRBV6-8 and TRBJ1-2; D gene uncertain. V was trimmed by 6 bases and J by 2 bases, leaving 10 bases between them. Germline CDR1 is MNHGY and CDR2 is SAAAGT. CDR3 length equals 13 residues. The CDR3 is CASSGRLNYGYTF. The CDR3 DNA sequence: TGTGCCAGCAGCGGACGGTTAAACTATGGCTACACCTTC.

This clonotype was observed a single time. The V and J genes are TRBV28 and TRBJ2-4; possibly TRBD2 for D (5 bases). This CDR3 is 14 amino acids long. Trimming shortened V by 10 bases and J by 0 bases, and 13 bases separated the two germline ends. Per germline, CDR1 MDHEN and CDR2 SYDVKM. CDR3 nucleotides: TGTGCCATCCGGGGAATCCTAGCCAAAAACATTCAGTACTTC. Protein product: CAIRGILAKNIQYF.

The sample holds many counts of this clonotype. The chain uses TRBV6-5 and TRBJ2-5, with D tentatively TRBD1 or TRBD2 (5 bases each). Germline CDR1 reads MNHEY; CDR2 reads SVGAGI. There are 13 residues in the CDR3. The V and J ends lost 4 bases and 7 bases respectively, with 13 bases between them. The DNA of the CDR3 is TGTGCCAGCAGTTTGGGACCGCCAGGGACCCAGTACTTC. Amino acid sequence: CASSLGPPGTQYF.

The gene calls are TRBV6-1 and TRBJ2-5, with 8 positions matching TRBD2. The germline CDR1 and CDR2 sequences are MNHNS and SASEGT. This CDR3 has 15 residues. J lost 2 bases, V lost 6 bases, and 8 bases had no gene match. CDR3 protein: CASSPGVAGQETQYF. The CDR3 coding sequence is TGTGCCAGCAGCCCCGGGGTAGCGGGACAAGAGACCCAGTACTTC.

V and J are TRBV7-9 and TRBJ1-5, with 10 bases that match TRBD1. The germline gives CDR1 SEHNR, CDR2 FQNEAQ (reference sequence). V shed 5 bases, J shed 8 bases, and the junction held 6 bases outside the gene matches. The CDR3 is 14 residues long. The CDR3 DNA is TGTGCCAGCAGCAGAGGACAGGGGGTTGAGCCCCAGCATTTT. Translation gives CASSRGQGVEPQHF.

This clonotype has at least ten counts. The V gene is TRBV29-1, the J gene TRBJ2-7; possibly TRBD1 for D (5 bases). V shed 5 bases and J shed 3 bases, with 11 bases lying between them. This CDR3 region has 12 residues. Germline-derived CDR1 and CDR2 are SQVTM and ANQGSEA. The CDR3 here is CSVSTDLYEQYF. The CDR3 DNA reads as TGCAGCGTTTCGACAGATCTCTACGAGCAGTACTTC.